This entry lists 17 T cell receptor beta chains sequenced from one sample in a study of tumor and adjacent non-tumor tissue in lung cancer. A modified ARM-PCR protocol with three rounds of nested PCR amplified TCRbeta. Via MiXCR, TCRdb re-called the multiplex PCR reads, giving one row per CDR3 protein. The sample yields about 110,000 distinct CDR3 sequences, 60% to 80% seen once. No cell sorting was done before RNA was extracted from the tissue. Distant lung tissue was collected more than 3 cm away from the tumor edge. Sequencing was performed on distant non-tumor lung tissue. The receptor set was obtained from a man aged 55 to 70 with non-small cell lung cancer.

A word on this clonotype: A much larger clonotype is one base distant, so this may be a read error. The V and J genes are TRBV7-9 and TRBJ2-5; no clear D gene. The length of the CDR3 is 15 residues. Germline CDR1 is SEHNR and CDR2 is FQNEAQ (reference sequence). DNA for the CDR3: TGTGCCGGCAGCTCTCCCCTGGGTAGCCAAGAGACCCAGTACTTC. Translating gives CAGSSPLGSQETQYF.

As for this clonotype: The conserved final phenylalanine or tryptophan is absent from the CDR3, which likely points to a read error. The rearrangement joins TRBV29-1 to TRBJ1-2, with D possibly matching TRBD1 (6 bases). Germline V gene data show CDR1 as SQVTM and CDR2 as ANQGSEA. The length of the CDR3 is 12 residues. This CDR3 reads CSLDIGQYGYTL. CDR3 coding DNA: TGCAGCCTTGACATCGGACAGTATGGCTACACCCTC.

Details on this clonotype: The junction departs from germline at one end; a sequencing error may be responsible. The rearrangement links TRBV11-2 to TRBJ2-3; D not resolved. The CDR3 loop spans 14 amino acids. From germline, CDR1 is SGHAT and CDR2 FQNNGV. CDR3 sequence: CAGSEYRGTDTQYF. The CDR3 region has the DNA TGTGCCGGCAGTGAGTACAGAGGCACAGATACACAGTATTTT.

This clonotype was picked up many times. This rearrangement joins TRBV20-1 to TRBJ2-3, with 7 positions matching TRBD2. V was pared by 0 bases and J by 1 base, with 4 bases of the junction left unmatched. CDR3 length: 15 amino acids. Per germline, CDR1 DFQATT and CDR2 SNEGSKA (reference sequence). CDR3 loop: CSARDSGLGTDTQYF. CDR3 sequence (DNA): TGCAGTGCTAGAGATAGCGGGTTGGGCACAGATACGCAGTATTTT.

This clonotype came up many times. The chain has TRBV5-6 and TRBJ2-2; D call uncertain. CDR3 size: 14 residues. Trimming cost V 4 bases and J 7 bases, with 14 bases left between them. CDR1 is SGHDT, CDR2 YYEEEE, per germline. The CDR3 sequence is CASSHGPVDGELFF. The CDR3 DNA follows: TGTGCCAGCAGCCATGGTCCCGTTGACGGGGAGCTGTTTTTT. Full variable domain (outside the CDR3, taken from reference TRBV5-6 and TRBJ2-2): DAGVTQSPTHLIKTRGQQVTLRCSPKSGHDTVSWYQQALGQGPQFIFQYYEEEERQRGNFPDRFSGHQFPNYSSELNVNALLLGDSALYLCASSHGPVDGELFFGEGSRLTVL.

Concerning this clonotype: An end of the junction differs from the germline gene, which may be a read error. CDR3 nucleotide sequence: TGTGCCAGCTGTTACGGCGTAGCGCCCCAATTCTACGAGCAATACTTC. This gives the protein CASCYGVAPQFYEQYF. The V gene is TRBV6-2 or TRBV6-3, the J gene TRBJ2-7, with a tentative D call TRBD2 (5 bases). Germline-derived CDR1 and CDR2 are MNHEY and SVGEGT. This CDR3 has 16 amino acids.

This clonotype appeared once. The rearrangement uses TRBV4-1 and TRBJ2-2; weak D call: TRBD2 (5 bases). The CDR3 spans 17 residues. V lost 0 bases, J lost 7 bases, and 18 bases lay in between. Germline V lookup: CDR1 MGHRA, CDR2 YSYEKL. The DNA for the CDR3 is TGCGCCAGCAGCCAAGATCTGGCGGGCCTGTCAGGCGGGGAGCTGTTTTTT. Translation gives CASSQDLAGLSGGELFF.

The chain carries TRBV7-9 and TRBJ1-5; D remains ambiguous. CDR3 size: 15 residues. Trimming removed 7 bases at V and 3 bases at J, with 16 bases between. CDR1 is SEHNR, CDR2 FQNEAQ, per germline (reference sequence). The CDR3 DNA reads TGTGCCAGCACCGCCGGCGGGGAGTACAATCAGCCCCAGCATTTT. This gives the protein CASTAGGEYNQPQHF.

The CDR3 bases are TGCAGTGCTGGGGGCGCGGGACTACGTTTGGAGCAGTACTTC. This gives the protein CSAGGAGLRLEQYF. The V and J genes are TRBV20-1 and TRBJ2-7, with D tentatively TRBD2 (7 bases). Germline assignment: CDR1 DFQATT and CDR2 SNEGSKA (reference sequence). The CDR3 sequence is 14 residues long. Trimming shortened V by 5 bases and J by 7 bases, and 21 bases separated the two germline ends.

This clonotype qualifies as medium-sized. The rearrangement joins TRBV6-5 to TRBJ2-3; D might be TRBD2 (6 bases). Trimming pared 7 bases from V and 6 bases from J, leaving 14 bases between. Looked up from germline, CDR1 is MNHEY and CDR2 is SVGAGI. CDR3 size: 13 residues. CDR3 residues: CASTGLWDDTQYF. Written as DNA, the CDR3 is TGTGCCAGCACCGGACTATGGGATGATACGCAGTATTTT.

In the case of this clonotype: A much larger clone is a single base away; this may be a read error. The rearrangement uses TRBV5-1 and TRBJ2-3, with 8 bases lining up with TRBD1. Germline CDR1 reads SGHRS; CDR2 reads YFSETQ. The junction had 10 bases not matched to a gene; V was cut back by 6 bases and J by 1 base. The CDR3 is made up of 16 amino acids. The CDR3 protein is CASNSGPGQGTDTQYF. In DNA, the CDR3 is TGCGCCAGCAACTCAGGACCGGGACAGGGCACAGATACGCAGTATTTT.

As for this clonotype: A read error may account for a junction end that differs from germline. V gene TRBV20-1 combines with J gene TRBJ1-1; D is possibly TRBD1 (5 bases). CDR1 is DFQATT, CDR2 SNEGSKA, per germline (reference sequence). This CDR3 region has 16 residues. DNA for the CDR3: TGCAGTTCTAGAGATCTCTCAGGGCAGCGGAGCACTGAAGCTTTCTTT. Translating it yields CSSRDLSGQRSTEAFF.

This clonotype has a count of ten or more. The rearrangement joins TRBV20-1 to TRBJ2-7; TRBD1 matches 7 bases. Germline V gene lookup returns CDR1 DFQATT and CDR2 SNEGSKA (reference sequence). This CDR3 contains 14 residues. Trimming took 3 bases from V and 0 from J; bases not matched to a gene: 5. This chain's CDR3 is CSASGRDSSYEQYF. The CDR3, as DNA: TGCAGTGCTAGTGGCAGGGACAGCTCCTACGAGCAGTACTTC.

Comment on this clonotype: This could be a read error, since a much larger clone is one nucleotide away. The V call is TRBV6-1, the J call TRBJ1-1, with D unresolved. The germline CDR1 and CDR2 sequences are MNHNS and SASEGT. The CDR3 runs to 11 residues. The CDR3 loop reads CASSENNEAFF. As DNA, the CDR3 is TGTGCCAGCAGTGAGAACAATGAAGCTTTCTTT.

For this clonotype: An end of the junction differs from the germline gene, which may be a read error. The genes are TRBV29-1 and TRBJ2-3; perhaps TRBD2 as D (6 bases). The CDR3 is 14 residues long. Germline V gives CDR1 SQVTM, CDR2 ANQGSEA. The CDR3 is CSIDGGKDTDTQYF. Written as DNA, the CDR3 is TGCAGCATTGACGGCGGGAAGGACACAGATACGCAGTATTTT.

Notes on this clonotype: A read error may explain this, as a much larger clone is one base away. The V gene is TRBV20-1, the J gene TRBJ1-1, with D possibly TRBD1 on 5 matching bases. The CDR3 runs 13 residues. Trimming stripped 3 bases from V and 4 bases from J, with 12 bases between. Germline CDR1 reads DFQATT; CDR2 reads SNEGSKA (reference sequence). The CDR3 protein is CSAREGLSTEAFF. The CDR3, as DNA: TGCAGTGCTAGGGAGGGGCTTAGCACTGAAGCTTTCTTT.

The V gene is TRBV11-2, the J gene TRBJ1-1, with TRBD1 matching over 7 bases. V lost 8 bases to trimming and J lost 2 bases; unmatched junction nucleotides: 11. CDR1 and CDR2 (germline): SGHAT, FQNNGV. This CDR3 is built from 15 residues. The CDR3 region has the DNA TGTGCCAGCTGCTCGAGACAGGGCCTAAACACTGAAGCTTTCTTT. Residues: CASCSRQGLNTEAFF. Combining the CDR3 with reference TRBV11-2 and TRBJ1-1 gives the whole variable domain EAGVAQSPRYKIIEKRQSVAFWCNPISGHATLYWYQQILGQGPKLLIQFQNNGVVDDSQLPKDRFSAERLKGVDSTLKIQPAKLEDSAVYLCASCSRQGLNTEAFFGQGTRLTVV.